A single sample is the source of the 16 T cell receptor beta chains below, sequenced in a study of radiation and T cells in renal cell carcinoma. Indicated time point: blood 2 weeks post-SBRT. Indicated treatment: 15 Gy SBRT to primary tumor, nephrectomy 4 weeks later. Assay used: immunoSEQ multiplex PCR; TCRdb lists only in-frame clones, some missing. The sample lists fewer than 55,000 clones; 75% to 85% were seen once. The sample consisted of blood, taken from a patient whose treatment included radiotherapy and nephrectomy. Receptor source: a woman in her sixties or seventies with renal cell carcinoma.

The chain joins TRBV7-2 to TRBJ1-1; TRBD1 matches at 7 bases. The CDR3 runs to 13 residues. V lost 4 bases to trimming and J lost 5 bases; unmatched junction nucleotides: 4. The V gene's germline CDR1 is SGHTA and CDR2 FQGNSA. The CDR3 DNA reads TGTGCCAGCAGCTCCCGACAGGGTACTGAAGCTTTCTTT. Translating gives CASSSRQGTEAFF.

The chain is built from TRBV19 and TRBJ1-6; 7 bases agree with TRBD1. Germline V gene lookup returns CDR1 LNHDA and CDR2 SQIVND (reference sequence). Trimming at V came to 3 bases and at J to 2 bases, leaving 4 bases not matched to a gene. This CDR3 has 16 residues. This CDR3 reads CASSMTGRAYNSPLHF. CDR3 nucleotides: TGTGCCAGTAGTATGACAGGGAGAGCCTATAATTCACCCCTCCACTTT.

With regard to this clone: The CDR3 ends on some other residue instead of the conserved phenylalanine or tryptophan, so this is likely a read error. No DNA is shown, since the ends of the CDR3 on it are uncertain; the CDR3 is the one TCRdb lists. The chain recombines TRBV7-2 with TRBJ1-5; TRBD1 is the table's D call and was not checked against the DNA. The CDR3 has 9 amino acids, counting both end residues. Germline V gene data show CDR1 as SGHTA and CDR2 as FQGNSA. CDR3: CASSSRGER.

The chain employs TRBV11-2 and TRBJ2-6; D is unclear. CDR1 is SGHAT and CDR2 is FQNNGV in the germline V gene. Trimming took 4 bases from V and 4 from J, leaving 14 bases between them. The CDR3 runs 16 residues. The CDR3 DNA sequence: TGTGCCAGCAGCTCCACGATGGAAAGCGGGGCCAACGTCCTGACTTTC. It specifies CASSSTMESGANVLTF.

The chain combines TRBV2 with TRBJ2-7, with TRBD1 identical over 12 bases. Germline CDR1 reads SNHLY; CDR2 reads FYNNEI. The junction had 6 bases not matched to a gene; V was cut back by 5 bases and J by 7 bases. The CDR3 has 14 amino acids. The CDR3 here is CASSPGQGAREQYF. The CDR3 nucleotides are TGTGCCAGCAGTCCGGGACAGGGGGCGCGTGAGCAGTACTTC.

The chain joins TRBV2 to TRBJ1-3, with D perhaps TRBD1 (5 bases). The length of the CDR3 is 16 residues. Germline CDR1 reads SNHLY; CDR2 reads FYNNEI. V was cut by 3 bases and J by 0 bases, with 12 bases left in between. CDR3 DNA: TGTGCCAGCAGTGAGCTCAGGGAGGCCTCTGGAAACACCATATATTTT. As protein: CASSELREASGNTIYF.

The chain recombines TRBV2 with TRBJ1-1; possibly TRBD1 for D (5 bases). This CDR3 contains 15 residues. Trimming removed 0 bases from V and 4 bases from J, with 12 bases in between. The germline V gene has CDR1 SNHLY and CDR2 FYNNEI. The CDR3 here is CASSEAGRGFTEAFF. Written as DNA, the CDR3 is TGTGCCAGCAGTGAAGCGGGAAGGGGTTTCACTGAAGCTTTCTTT.

The chain uses TRBV5-1 and TRBJ2-5, with 8 bases that match TRBD1. Trimming removed 2 bases from V and 5 bases from J; junction bases left unmatched: 14. The length of the CDR3 is 17 residues. Per germline, CDR1 SGHRS and CDR2 YFSETQ. The CDR3 protein is CASSLPGDSTGVETQYF. In nucleotides, the CDR3 is TGCGCCAGCAGCTTACCGGGGGACTCGACAGGGGTGGAGACCCAGTACTTC.

V usage is TRBV7-9 and J usage is TRBJ1-2, with a tentative D call TRBD1 (5 bases). This CDR3 has 10 residues. V was clipped by 8 bases and J by 6 bases, with 7 bases between them. Germline CDR1 and CDR2: SEHNR and FQNEAQ (reference sequence). CDR3 sequence: CASGGNGYTF. CDR3 DNA sequence: TGTGCCAGCGGGGGGAATGGCTACACCTTC.

V and J are TRBV7-9 and TRBJ1-4, with D tentatively TRBD1 (6 bases). Looked up from germline, CDR1 is SEHNR and CDR2 is FQNEAQ (reference sequence). Deletions cut 5 bases from V and 3 bases from J, with 10 bases between. The CDR3 extends over 14 amino acids. In DNA form, the CDR3 reads TGTGCCAGCAGCACGGACAGTTCTAATGAAAAACTGTTTTTT. Its protein is CASSTDSSNEKLFF.

The chain couples TRBV9 to TRBJ2-1; the match to TRBD2 covers 11 bases. The CDR3 covers 22 residues. Germline CDR1 is SGDLS and CDR2 is YYNGEE. J was trimmed by 0 bases and V by 0 bases; bases with no gene match: 17. The CDR3 DNA reads as TGTGCCAGCAGCGTAGATTCTCGGGGCCCTCGACTAGCGGGAAGCTCCTACAATGAGCAGTTCTTC. Translation gives CASSVDSRGPRLAGSSYNEQFF.

The chain has TRBV21-1 and TRBJ1-1; TRBD1 is the table's D call, not checked against the DNA. TRBV21-1 is noted as a pseudogene. This CDR3 comprises 14 residues. In DNA, the CDR3 is TGTGCCAGTCCCGGGACAGCCTTAAGGACTGAAGCTTTCTTT. Translating it yields CASPGTALRTEAFF.

The rearrangement links TRBV4-1 to TRBJ1-1; D is uncertain. V lost 1 base and J lost 2, with 14 bases in between. The CDR3 spans 16 residues. Germline lookup yields CDR1 MGHRA and CDR2 YSYEKL. The CDR3 DNA reads TGCGCCAGCAGCCAAGCCGTCGCGGCAGGTAACACTGAAGCTTTCTTT. Its translation: CASSQAVAAGNTEAFF.

V is TRBV9 and J is TRBJ1-2, with 7 bases matching TRBD1. The CDR3 has 13 amino acids. J was trimmed by 2 bases and V by 4 bases; bases with no gene match: 2. Germline V gives CDR1 SGDLS, CDR2 YYNGEE. CDR3 bases: TGTGCCAGCAGCCCGGGACAGAACTATGGCTACACCTTC. Amino acid sequence: CASSPGQNYGYTF. Based on the CDR3 plus reference TRBV9 and TRBJ1-2, the full variable domain is DSGVTQTPKHLITATGQRVTLRCSPRSGDLSVYWYQQSLDQGLQFLIQYYNGEERAKGNILERFSAQQFPDLHSELNLSSLELGDSALYFCASSPGQNYGYTFGSGTRLTVV.

The rearrangement links TRBV4-1 to TRBJ2-7; 10 nucleotides agree with TRBD2. Per the germline V gene, CDR1 is MGHRA and CDR2 is YSYEKL. With V trimmed by 1 base and J by 0 bases, 9 bases remained unmatched. CDR3 length equals 18 residues. CDR3 DNA sequence: TGCGCCAGCAGCCAAGCACTAGCGGGGACCGCGAGCTCCTACGAGCAGTACTTC. Amino acids: CASSQALAGTASSYEQYF.

The chain links TRBV29-1 to TRBJ2-1, with 8 bases identical to TRBD1. This CDR3 contains 15 residues. Germline assignment: CDR1 SQVTM and CDR2 ANQGSEA. Trimming at V came to 1 base and at J to 5 bases, leaving 7 bases not matched to a gene. The CDR3 is CSVEGTGSLNNEQFF. The CDR3 DNA reads TGCAGCGTTGAAGGGACAGGGAGCCTCAACAATGAGCAGTTCTTC.